This T cell receptor (beta chain) appears in the sequencing data of a study of neoadjuvant nivolumab and ipilimumab in lung cancer. Overall study results and limits: Pathologic regression was not significantly tied to TCR clonality. Only two of four nivolumab-treated tumors gained richness and clonality by surgery.

The protocol was immunoSEQ multiplex PCR, while the TCRdb copy is restricted to in-frame clones and leaves out a portion. The sample shows tens of thousands of clones, more than 85% of them seen only once. Points on this clone: What it binds is unknown.

V lost 5 bases to trimming and J lost 0 bases, with 5 bases between them. Germline values: CDR1 KGHSH, CDR2 LQKENI. The CDR3 contains 12 residues. The receptor was isolated from an adult with non-small cell lung cancer. Some clones in this sample may be carry-over from other donors' samples. Sequencing used blood, obtained before neoadjuvant nivolumab, alone or with ipilimumab. The V and J genes are TRBV18 and TRBJ2-7; D uncertain. The CDR3 coding sequence is TGTGCCAGCTCATCCGGCTCCTACGAGCAGTACTTC. Translation gives CASSSGSYEQYF.